The 27 T cell receptor beta chains reported below all come from one sample, sequenced in a study of blood T cell repertoires in COVID-19. Some clones are missing from TCRdb's copy, which holds only in-frame ones; the method was immunoSEQ multiplex PCR. Of fewer than 250,000 clones in the sample, under 90% are singletons; the top ten hold about 20%. Sequenced sample: peripheral blood. These TCRs come from a human donor in a cohort sampled during active COVID-19.

The rearrangement links TRBV28 to TRBJ2-7; tentatively, D is TRBD2 (5 bases). Germline lookup yields CDR1 MDHEN and CDR2 SYDVKM. V dropped 1 base and J dropped 7 bases, with 20 bases sitting between them. The CDR3 runs 16 residues. CDR3 sequence (DNA): TGTGCCAGCAGTTTATCCGATGGGCGGGTCTCGGGGGAGCAGTACTTC. Translation gives CASSLSDGRVSGEQYF.

The J gene is TRBJ1-3, the V gene TRBV5-5; maybe TRBD1 (5 bases). From germline, CDR1 is SGHKS and CDR2 YYEKEE (reference sequence). The CDR3 spans 15 residues. V was pared by 4 bases and J by 4 bases, with 15 bases between. The CDR3 nucleotides read TGTGCCAGCAGCCCAGGGACTTTGGGCGGAAACACCATATATTTT. Its translation: CASSPGTLGGNTIYF. Supplemented by reference TRBV5-5 and TRBJ1-3, the full variable domain reads DAGVTQSPTHLIKTRGQQVTLRCSPISGHKSVSWYQQVLGQGPQFIFQYYEKEERGRGNFPDRFSARQFPNYSSELNVNALLLGDSALYLCASSPGTLGGNTIYFGEGSWLTVV.

CDR3 in amino acids: CASNKGLVPETQYF. The CDR3 DNA reads TGTGCCAGCAACAAAGGACTAGTTCCAGAGACCCAGTACTTC. V is TRBV6-5 and J is TRBJ2-5; 7 bases align to TRBD2. The CDR3 sequence is 14 residues long. The germline V gene has CDR1 MNHEY and CDR2 SVGAGI. The junction had 9 bases not matched to a gene; V was cut back by 7 bases and J by 4 bases.

V usage is TRBV30 and J usage is TRBJ2-1; no firm D call. V dropped 8 bases and J dropped 10 bases, with 15 bases sitting between them. The CDR3 runs to 11 residues. Germline V gene data show CDR1 as GTSNPN and CDR2 as SVGIG (reference sequence). The CDR3 loop reads CATGFSREQFF. CDR3 bases: TGTGCCACCGGGTTTTCTCGAGAGCAGTTCTTC.

The V call is TRBV5-4, the J call TRBJ2-2; perhaps TRBD2 as D (5 bases). The CDR3 is made up of 16 amino acids. The V and J ends lost 4 bases and 8 bases respectively, with 21 bases between them. CDR1 and CDR2 from the germline V gene are SGHNT and YYREEE (reference sequence). The CDR3, as DNA: TGTGCCAGCAGCCCGGCCAGAGGGCGGAGGTGGGGGGAGCTGTTTTTT. Translated: CASSPARGRRWGELFF.

The chain combines TRBV20-1 with TRBJ2-1; TRBD2 agrees at 9 bases. The CDR3 spans 16 residues. Germline CDR1 is DFQATT and CDR2 is SNEGSKA (reference sequence). V lost 3 bases, J lost 2 bases, and 8 bases stayed unmatched. The CDR3 loop reads CSASIAGVTTYNEQFF. For the CDR3, the DNA is TGCAGTGCTAGTATAGCGGGAGTTACGACCTACAATGAGCAGTTCTTC.

This sequence joins TRBV7-9 and TRBJ2-5, with TRBD1 as a possible D gene (6 bases). CDR1 is SEHNR, CDR2 FQNEAQ, per germline (reference sequence). V dropped 5 bases and J dropped 3 bases, with 13 bases sitting between them. The CDR3 sequence is 14 residues long. The CDR3 DNA reads TGTGCCAGCAGCAACTTCAGGGGTGAAGAGACCCAGTACTTC. This encodes CASSNFRGEETQYF.

V gene TRBV10-3 combines with J gene TRBJ1-2; D is undetermined. Germline lookup yields CDR1 ENHRY and CDR2 SYGVKD. Between the trimmed V and J ends, which lost 2 bases and 6 bases, there was a span of 16 bases. CDR3 length equals 15 residues. CDR3 protein: CAISEPTLSYNGYTF. In nucleotides, the CDR3 is TGTGCCATCAGTGAGCCAACTCTTTCGTATAATGGCTACACCTTC.

This clone showed up just a few times. The V and J genes are TRBV7-2 and TRBJ1-3; D gene uncertain. CDR3 size: 12 residues. Germline-derived CDR1 and CDR2 are SGHTA and FQGNSA. Trimming took off 10 bases at V and 0 bases at J, with 7 bases between the two ends. In DNA form, the CDR3 reads TGTGCCACGCGGGGCTCTGGAAACACCATATATTTT. This sequence encodes CATRGSGNTIYF.

The rearrangement uses TRBV7-2 and TRBJ1-3, with TRBD1 as a possible D gene (5 bases). CDR3 length equals 14 residues. Germline CDR1 and CDR2: SGHTA and FQGNSA. V shed 8 bases and J shed 0 bases, with 11 bases lying between them. For the CDR3, the DNA is TGTGCCAGCGGTGACAGATCCTCTGGAAACACCATATATTTT. Residues: CASGDRSSGNTIYF. The full variable domain, with the rest looked up from reference TRBV7-2 and TRBJ1-3, is GAGVSQSPSNKVTEKGKDVELRCDPISGHTALYWYRQSLGQGLEFLIYFQGNSAPDKSGLPSDRFSAERTGGSVSTLTIQRTQQEDSAVYLCASGDRSSGNTIYFGEGSWLTVV.

This clone has only one observation. The chain couples TRBV7-9 to TRBJ1-1, with D possibly matching TRBD1 (6 bases). The germline V gene has CDR1 SEHNR and CDR2 FQNEAQ (reference sequence). The CDR3 is 11 amino acids. Deletions cut 6 bases from V and 12 bases from J, with 14 bases between. The CDR3: CASRSTGTSFF. The CDR3 DNA follows: TGTGCCAGCAGGTCTACAGGGACGTCTTTCTTT. The full variable domain, its missing parts supplied by reference TRBV7-9 and TRBJ1-1, is DTGVSQNPRHKITKRGQNVTFRCDPISEHNRLYWYRQTLGQGPEFLTYFQNEAQLEKSRLLSDRFSAERPKGSFSTLEIQRTEQGDSAMYLCASRSTGTSFFGQGTRLTVV.

The V and J genes are TRBV5-1 and TRBJ1-2; the match to TRBD1 covers 10 bases. The germline V gene has CDR1 SGHRS and CDR2 YFSETQ. The CDR3 is made up of 14 amino acids. V lost 4 bases, J lost 4 bases, and 4 bases stayed unmatched. CDR3 loop: CASSVGQGTYGYTF. CDR3 nucleotides: TGCGCCAGCAGCGTGGGACAGGGGACCTATGGCTACACCTTC.

The rearrangement uses TRBV5-1 and TRBJ1-5; a weak D match, TRBD1 (6 bases). CDR1 is SGHRS, CDR2 YFSETQ, per germline. V lost 4 bases and J 0 bases, leaving 8 bases between the germline ends. This CDR3 is built from 14 residues. Here the CDR3 reads CASSPGDSNQPQHF. The CDR3 region has the DNA TGCGCCAGCAGCCCAGGGGATAGCAATCAGCCCCAGCATTTT.

This clone has only one observation. The chain combines TRBV28 with TRBJ2-5, with 9 bases identical to TRBD2. In germline, CDR1 is MDHEN, CDR2 SYDVKM. The length of the CDR3 is 18 residues. J was trimmed by 4 bases and V by 2 bases; bases with no gene match: 14. The CDR3 loop is CASSLGAEVREGRETQYF. In DNA form, the CDR3 reads TGTGCCAGCAGTTTAGGGGCCGAGGTGCGGGAGGGCCGAGAGACCCAGTACTTC.

The V call is TRBV7-9, the J call TRBJ2-6, with unresolved D. Germline V gives CDR1 SEHNR, CDR2 FQNEAQ (reference sequence). CDR3 length equals 14 residues. With 5 bases removed from V and 1 base from J, the gap between germline ends came to 6 bases. CDR3 DNA: TGTGCCAGCAGCCCCAAATCTGGGGCCAACGTCCTGACTTTC. It translates to CASSPKSGANVLTF.

This chain connects TRBV9 to TRBJ2-1; 7 bases are a match to TRBD1. Losses at the gene ends were 0 bases for V and 0 bases for J; bases not matched to a gene: 0. Germline V CDR1 and CDR2: SGDLS, YYNGEE. CDR3 size: 15 residues. The CDR3 sequence is CASSVGDSSYNEQFF. The CDR3 DNA reads as TGTGCCAGCAGCGTAGGGGACAGCTCCTACAATGAGCAGTTCTTC. Based on the CDR3 plus reference TRBV9 and TRBJ2-1, the full variable domain is DSGVTQTPKHLITATGQRVTLRCSPRSGDLSVYWYQQSLDQGLQFLIQYYNGEERAKGNILERFSAQQFPDLHSELNLSSLELGDSALYFCASSVGDSSYNEQFFGPGTRLTVL.

The chain carries TRBV5-1 and TRBJ1-2, with 9 bases matching TRBD1. This CDR3 comprises 14 residues. Germline CDR1 is SGHRS and CDR2 is YFSETQ. V gave up 4 bases and J gave up 2 bases; unmatched junction bases: 3. CDR3 coding DNA: TGCGCCAGCAGCGCGGGACAGGGAAACTATGGCTACACCTTC. It specifies CASSAGQGNYGYTF.

The chain links TRBV4-1 to TRBJ2-5, with 7 bases matching TRBD1. The CDR3 is 17 amino acids. The V and J ends lost 4 bases and 2 bases, in that order; junction bases with no gene match: 13. Looked up from germline, CDR1 is MGHRA and CDR2 is YSYEKL. The chain's CDR3 is CASSRTVLRGPQETQYF. The CDR3, as DNA: TGCGCCAGCAGCCGCACCGTCCTTAGGGGGCCACAAGAGACCCAGTACTTC.

In its sample, this clone was seen a few times. This chain connects TRBV5-6 to TRBJ1-6; D is undetermined. The CDR3 is made up of 14 amino acids. The V gene's germline CDR1 is SGHDT and CDR2 YYEEEE. Trimming shortened V by 0 bases and J by 10 bases, and 11 bases separated the two germline ends. CDR3 nucleotides: TGTGCCAGCAGCTTGGTGCAGGAAGAATCACCCCTCCACTTT. This sequence encodes CASSLVQEESPLHF.

This chain links TRBV18 with TRBJ1-2, with D possibly matching TRBD1 (6 bases). Per germline, CDR1 KGHSH and CDR2 LQKENI. The CDR3 runs to 16 residues. V lost 4 bases, J lost 0 bases, and 15 bases lay in between. The CDR3 loop reads CASSQGPAGANYGYTF. The CDR3 DNA sequence: TGTGCCAGCTCACAAGGGCCGGCAGGGGCTAACTATGGCTACACCTTC.

This chain links TRBV9 with TRBJ2-3; TRBD2 matches at 7 bases. This CDR3 has 15 amino acids. V lost 7 bases and J lost 8; bases outside the gene matches: 16. The germline CDR1 and CDR2 sequences are SGDLS and YYNGEE. The CDR3 here is CASRASAGDLGTQYF. The CDR3 coding sequence is TGTGCCAGCCGGGCAAGCGCGGGGGATCTAGGTACGCAGTATTTT.

The rearrangement links TRBV6-6 to TRBJ2-3, with TRBD1 matching 7 bases. V gave up 3 bases and J gave up 2 bases; unmatched junction bases: 8. Germline V CDR1 and CDR2: MNHNY, SVGAGI (reference sequence). This CDR3 is built from 16 residues. Here the CDR3 DNA reads TGTGCCAGCAGTTATTCCCCGGGACAGATCACAGATACGCAGTATTTT. This codes for CASSYSPGQITDTQYF.

The rearrangement uses TRBV7-7 and TRBJ2-5, with 7 bases identical to TRBD2. Germline V gives CDR1 SSHAT, CDR2 FNYEAQ (reference sequence). The CDR3 covers 13 residues. V dropped 3 bases and J dropped 4; count of bases not matched to a gene: 2. The CDR3 nucleotides read TGTGCCAGCAGCTTGGGGGAGGGAGAGACCCAGTACTTC. As protein: CASSLGEGETQYF.

This clone occurred once. V usage is TRBV30 and J usage is TRBJ1-6, with 8 bases fitting TRBD1. After removal of 6 bases from V and 2 bases from J, the junction contained 3 bases not matched to a gene. Germline CDR1 GTSNPN, CDR2 SVGIG (reference sequence). The length of the CDR3 is 14 residues. CDR3 sequence: CACGQGTYNSPLHF. DNA for the CDR3: TGTGCCTGCGGACAGGGCACCTATAATTCACCCCTCCACTTT.

The chain carries TRBV6-4 and TRBJ2-2, with 8 nucleotides matching TRBD2. The J segment lost 1 base and the V segment lost 5 bases, leaving 6 bases of the junction unmatched. The length of the CDR3 is 16 residues. Germline values: CDR1 MRHNA, CDR2 SNTAGT. The CDR3 sequence is CASSFLAGMNTGELFF. DNA of the CDR3: TGTGCCAGCAGTTTTTTAGCGGGGATGAACACCGGGGAGCTGTTTTTT.

CDR3 sequence (DNA): TGCGCCAGCAGCATCGGGACTAGCGGGGCCGGGGAGCTGTTTTTT. Its translation: CASSIGTSGAGELFF. The rearrangement links TRBV5-1 to TRBJ2-2; 13 nucleotides match TRBD2. The CDR3 has 15 residues. Germline CDR1 and CDR2: SGHRS and YFSETQ. The trim removed 4 bases at V and 6 bases at J, leaving 3 bases unmatched.

The chain links TRBV10-3 to TRBJ2-3; 11 bases are shared with TRBD2. This CDR3 is 13 amino acids long. Trimming at V came to 6 bases and at J to 5 bases, leaving 1 base not matched to a gene. Germline CDR1 is ENHRY and CDR2 is SYGVKD. This CDR3 is CAISGLAGDTQYF. CDR3 sequence (DNA): TGTGCCATCAGCGGACTAGCGGGAGATACGCAGTATTTT.